The rows below give T cell receptor beta chains drawn from one sample of a study of identical twins. TCRdb re-analysed the 5' RACE reads in MiXCR, keeping a single row per CDR3 protein. Among around 490,000 distinct CDR3 sequences listed, 14% were seen once. In addition, the sample was reused for a study of yellow fever vaccine responses in identical twins.

Sequenced sample: CD4+ T cells sorted from blood. The receptors shown here come from a woman aged 18-29 years in good health. Both conserved end residues are part of each CDR3. Each record gives: J gene, D gene, V gene, clone size, CDR3 DNA, CDR3 protein. The D gene is left open where the match is weak. Expanded clones are given a class, and other clones once, few, many or no size at all.

j_gene: TRBJ2-5; d_gene: TRBD2; v_gene: TRBV5-1; abundance: many; CDR3nt: TGCGCCAGCAGCACCGGACTAGCGGGAGTCAGAGAGACCCAGTACTTC; CDR3aa: CASSTGLAGVRETQYF
j_gene: TRBJ1-2; d_gene: -; v_gene: TRBV5-5; abundance: -; CDR3nt: TGTGCCAGCAGCTCAGAAGGTCCCTATGGCTACACCTTC; CDR3aa: CASSSEGPYGYTF
j_gene: TRBJ2-1; d_gene: TRBD2; v_gene: TRBV5-1; abundance: few; CDR3nt: TGCGCCAGCAGCTCACTAGCGGGAGGGCCGAATGAGCAGTTCTTC; CDR3aa: CASSSLAGGPNEQFF
j_gene: TRBJ2-3; d_gene: -; v_gene: TRBV25-1; abundance: few; CDR3nt: TGTGCCAGCAGTGAATTAGGCCGAACTAGCACAGATACGCAGTATTTT; CDR3aa: CASSELGRTSTDTQYF
j_gene: TRBJ2-7; d_gene: TRBD2; v_gene: TRBV27; abundance: -; CDR3nt: TGTGCCACCCTCGGGGGGGGCCAGCTTGACGAGCAGTACTTC; CDR3aa: CATLGGGQLDEQYF
j_gene: TRBJ2-5; d_gene: -; v_gene: TRBV5-4; abundance: -; CDR3nt: TGTGCCAGCAGCCCACGGACAGAGAAAGAGACCCAGTACTTC; CDR3aa: CASSPRTEKETQYF
j_gene: TRBJ2-3; d_gene: -; v_gene: TRBV20-1; abundance: many; CDR3nt: TGCAGTGCTTGGGACAGCACAGATACGCAGTATTTT; CDR3aa: CSAWDSTDTQYF
j_gene: TRBJ2-3; d_gene: TRBD2; v_gene: TRBV12-3/TRBV12-4; abundance: many; CDR3nt: TGTGCCAGCAGTTTCAGCACCCTAGCGGCGAACACAGATACGCAGTATTTT; CDR3aa: CASSFSTLAANTDTQYF
j_gene: TRBJ2-7; d_gene: TRBD1; v_gene: TRBV6-1; abundance: few; CDR3nt: TGTGCCAGCAGAACCCTCCGGGACAGTCTCTACGAGCAGTACTTC; CDR3aa: CASRTLRDSLYEQYF
j_gene: TRBJ2-7; d_gene: -; v_gene: TRBV12-3/TRBV12-4; abundance: -; CDR3nt: TGTGCCAGCAGTTTTCGTCAGGGTCTAAGTGAGCAGTACTTC; CDR3aa: CASSFRQGLSEQYF
j_gene: TRBJ2-7; d_gene: TRBD1; v_gene: TRBV20-1; abundance: few; CDR3nt: TGCAGTGCTCCCCCCCCTCCCGGGACAGGGGATTACAGTTACGAGCAGTACTTC; CDR3aa: CSAPPPPGTGDYSYEQYF
j_gene: TRBJ2-7; d_gene: TRBD2; v_gene: TRBV28; abundance: -; CDR3nt: TGTGCCAGCACCGTAGCGGGGGCCTTCTACGAGCAGTACTTC; CDR3aa: CASTVAGAFYEQYF
j_gene: TRBJ1-5; d_gene: -; v_gene: TRBV20-1; abundance: -; CDR3nt: TGCAGTGCTATAGCAGGCAATCAGCCCCAGCATTTT; CDR3aa: CSAIAGNQPQHF
j_gene: TRBJ1-4; d_gene: -; v_gene: TRBV6-5; abundance: many; CDR3nt: TGTGCCAGCAGTTCCACCGGAACAGGGCCGCCTAATGAAAAACTGTTTTTT; CDR3aa: CASSSTGTGPPNEKLFF
j_gene: TRBJ2-5; d_gene: TRBD2; v_gene: TRBV7-2; abundance: -; CDR3nt: TGTGCCAGCAGCCCCTTCAGGACTAGGCTCCAAGAGACCCAGTACTTC; CDR3aa: CASSPFRTRLQETQYF
j_gene: TRBJ2-1; d_gene: TRBD2; v_gene: TRBV20-1; abundance: few; CDR3nt: TGCAGTGCTTCCAAGCTATCCGGGGGGTCCTACAATGAGCAGTTCTTC; CDR3aa: CSASKLSGGSYNEQFF
j_gene: TRBJ2-5; d_gene: -; v_gene: TRBV6-5; abundance: -; CDR3nt: TGTGCCAGCAGTTTCCGGCGGATGTACCAAGAGACCCAGTACTTC; CDR3aa: CASSFRRMYQETQYF
j_gene: TRBJ2-6; d_gene: -; v_gene: TRBV3-1; abundance: few; CDR3nt: TGTGCCAGCAGCCTTTTCCCCAGCTCTGGGGCCAACGTCCTGACTTTC; CDR3aa: CASSLFPSSGANVLTF
j_gene: TRBJ2-2; d_gene: TRBD1; v_gene: TRBV6-1; abundance: few; CDR3nt: TGTGCCAGCAGTCTTCAGGGGGCTTCCGGGGAGCTGTTTTTT; CDR3aa: CASSLQGASGELFF
j_gene: TRBJ2-7; d_gene: -; v_gene: TRBV19; abundance: -; CDR3nt: TGTGCCAGTAGTATCGCGCCTATCCAGTACTTC; CDR3aa: CASSIAPIQYF
j_gene: TRBJ1-2; d_gene: -; v_gene: TRBV11-3; abundance: -; CDR3nt: TGTGCCAGCAGCTTAGATCCCCTGGGTGGCTACACCTTC; CDR3aa: CASSLDPLGGYTF
j_gene: TRBJ2-7; d_gene: TRBD2; v_gene: TRBV3-1; abundance: -; CDR3nt: TGTGCCAGCAGCACAAACTTCTCAAATACTAGCGGGCGATCCTACGAGCAGTACTTC; CDR3aa: CASSTNFSNTSGRSYEQYF
j_gene: TRBJ2-3; d_gene: TRBD2; v_gene: TRBV5-4; abundance: few; CDR3nt: TGTGCCAGCAGACACACAGCGGGGTCGACTTTTACGCAGTATTTT; CDR3aa: CASRHTAGSTFTQYF
j_gene: TRBJ1-5; d_gene: -; v_gene: TRBV24-1; abundance: -; CDR3nt: TGTGCCACCAGTACCTCAACAGAGACCGGGCGGCCCCAGCATTTT; CDR3aa: CATSTSTETGRPQHF
j_gene: TRBJ2-1; d_gene: TRBD2; v_gene: TRBV5-1; abundance: many; CDR3nt: TGCGCCAGCAGTCTGGGTAGCGGGGGGACAAGCTCCTACAATGAGCAGTTCTTC; CDR3aa: CASSLGSGGTSSYNEQFF
j_gene: TRBJ2-3; d_gene: TRBD2; v_gene: TRBV24-1; abundance: few; CDR3nt: TGTGCCACCAGTGATCCTAGCGGAGCTAGCACAGATACGCAGTATTTT; CDR3aa: CATSDPSGASTDTQYF
j_gene: TRBJ1-6; d_gene: -; v_gene: TRBV15; abundance: -; CDR3nt: TGTGCCACCAGCACTGGAAATTCACCCCTCCACTTT; CDR3aa: CATSTGNSPLHF
j_gene: TRBJ2-7; d_gene: -; v_gene: TRBV7-2; abundance: few; CDR3nt: TGTGCCAGCAGCTTAGGGGATCTCGGTAAGCCCTACGAGCAGTACTTC; CDR3aa: CASSLGDLGKPYEQYF
j_gene: TRBJ2-1; d_gene: TRBD1; v_gene: TRBV5-1; abundance: few; CDR3nt: TGCGCCAGCAGCCCTAGGACAGGGGCCATCAATGAGCAGTTCTTC; CDR3aa: CASSPRTGAINEQFF
j_gene: TRBJ1-1; d_gene: TRBD1; v_gene: TRBV20-1; abundance: few; CDR3nt: TGCAGTGCCCAGGGGGGTTGGATGAACACTGAAGCTTTCTTT; CDR3aa: CSAQGGWMNTEAFF
j_gene: TRBJ1-4; d_gene: TRBD1; v_gene: TRBV20-1; abundance: few; CDR3nt: TGCAGTGCCCGAGCTTGGGCAGGGGGGGAAAAACTGTTTTTT; CDR3aa: CSARAWAGGEKLFF
j_gene: TRBJ2-5; d_gene: TRBD2; v_gene: TRBV6-2/TRBV6-3; abundance: few; CDR3nt: TGTGCCAGCAGTTCATCCACTAGCGGGAGCCTCCAAGAGACCCAGTACTTC; CDR3aa: CASSSSTSGSLQETQYF
j_gene: TRBJ2-2; d_gene: TRBD2; v_gene: TRBV11-2; abundance: -; CDR3nt: TGTGCCAGCAGCTTAGGGCGGGGGACTTCCACCGGGGAGCTGTTTTTT; CDR3aa: CASSLGRGTSTGELFF
j_gene: TRBJ2-1; d_gene: TRBD2; v_gene: TRBV6-5; abundance: few; CDR3nt: TGTGCCAGCAGTTCCCCGCGGGGGGCACGTAATGAGCAGTTCTTC; CDR3aa: CASSSPRGARNEQFF
j_gene: TRBJ2-7; d_gene: TRBD1; v_gene: TRBV20-1; abundance: few; CDR3nt: TGCAGTGCTAGAGCCTGGGACAGGGGTGATTCCGGCGAGCAGTACTTC; CDR3aa: CSARAWDRGDSGEQYF
j_gene: TRBJ1-6; d_gene: -; v_gene: TRBV4-2; abundance: many; CDR3nt: TGTGCCAGCAGCCAAGATTTTCCGGGTCGGGATTCACCCCTCCACTTT; CDR3aa: CASSQDFPGRDSPLHF
j_gene: TRBJ2-2; d_gene: TRBD1; v_gene: TRBV10-3; abundance: many; CDR3nt: TGTGCCATCAGTGAGGGGACAGGGAACACCGGGGAGCTGTTTTTT; CDR3aa: CAISEGTGNTGELFF
j_gene: TRBJ2-7; d_gene: -; v_gene: TRBV24-1; abundance: -; CDR3nt: TGTGCCACCAGTGATTTGGGCGAGGTTGTCTGTCTCTACGAGCAGTACTTC; CDR3aa: CATSDLGEVVCLYEQYF
j_gene: TRBJ2-5; d_gene: -; v_gene: TRBV7-2; abundance: few; CDR3nt: TGTGCCAGCGGACTACGAGCGTTTGAGACCCAGTACTTC; CDR3aa: CASGLRAFETQYF
j_gene: TRBJ2-7; d_gene: TRBD1; v_gene: TRBV27; abundance: few; CDR3nt: TGTGCCAGCAGGCCGGGACAGGGGATTGATTTCTCCTACGAGCAGTACTTC; CDR3aa: CASRPGQGIDFSYEQYF
j_gene: TRBJ2-2; d_gene: TRBD1; v_gene: TRBV9; abundance: -; CDR3nt: TGTGCCAGCAGCGTAGGTGGGACAGGGGGCGACGGGGAGCTGTTTTTT; CDR3aa: CASSVGGTGGDGELFF
j_gene: TRBJ2-2; d_gene: -; v_gene: TRBV30; abundance: -; CDR3nt: TGTGCCTGGAGAGAGGGGCATACGAACACCGGGGAGCTGTTTTTT; CDR3aa: CAWREGHTNTGELFF
j_gene: TRBJ2-3; d_gene: -; v_gene: TRBV6-1; abundance: few; CDR3nt: TGTGCCAGCAGTAGACCGTACACAGATACGCAGTATTTT; CDR3aa: CASSRPYTDTQYF
j_gene: TRBJ1-4; d_gene: TRBD1; v_gene: TRBV9; abundance: few; CDR3nt: TGTGCCAGCAGCGTAGGCCCACAGGGGGGCGAAAAACTGTTTTTT; CDR3aa: CASSVGPQGGEKLFF
j_gene: TRBJ2-7; d_gene: TRBD2; v_gene: TRBV20-1; abundance: few; CDR3nt: TGCAGTGCTAGAGAGGCTAGCGGGAGGGCCGACGAGCAGTACTTC; CDR3aa: CSAREASGRADEQYF
j_gene: TRBJ2-3; d_gene: -; v_gene: TRBV5-1; abundance: -; CDR3nt: TGCGCCAGCAGCTTGGGACAGCCCTCACTCTACACAGATACGCAGTATTTT; CDR3aa: CASSLGQPSLYTDTQYF
j_gene: TRBJ2-4; d_gene: -; v_gene: TRBV18; abundance: few; CDR3nt: TGTGCCAGCTCACTCACAGGGCCAAGGGAAAACATTCAGTACTTC; CDR3aa: CASSLTGPRENIQYF
j_gene: TRBJ1-5; d_gene: TRBD1; v_gene: TRBV12-3/TRBV12-4; abundance: few; CDR3nt: TGTGCCAGCAGTCCGGGTGTATCAGGGGGTGGTCAGCCCCAGCATTTT; CDR3aa: CASSPGVSGGGQPQHF
j_gene: TRBJ2-5; d_gene: TRBD1; v_gene: TRBV20-1; abundance: many; CDR3nt: TGCAGTGCTGATGTTTGGGACAGGGCGGGGGAGACCCAGTACTTC; CDR3aa: CSADVWDRAGETQYF
j_gene: TRBJ2-3; d_gene: -; v_gene: TRBV5-1; abundance: few; CDR3nt: TGCGCCAGCAGCGAGGGTGCAGATACGCAGTATTTT; CDR3aa: CASSEGADTQYF
j_gene: TRBJ2-1; d_gene: TRBD2; v_gene: TRBV6-2/TRBV6-3; abundance: -; CDR3nt: TGTGCCAGCAGTTACAGGGCTAGCGGGATAGTCAATGAGCAGTTCTTC; CDR3aa: CASSYRASGIVNEQFF
j_gene: TRBJ2-1; d_gene: TRBD2; v_gene: TRBV14; abundance: few; CDR3nt: TGTGCCAGCAGCCAAGCAAGGGAGACTAGCGGGAGGAGCTACAATGAGCAGTTCTTC; CDR3aa: CASSQARETSGRSYNEQFF
j_gene: TRBJ2-2; d_gene: TRBD2; v_gene: TRBV4-1; abundance: few; CDR3nt: TGCGCCAGCAGCCAAGTTAGACTAGCGGGAGGTCCGACCCTCAACACCGGGGAGCTGTTTTTT; CDR3aa: CASSQVRLAGGPTLNTGELFF
j_gene: TRBJ2-1; d_gene: -; v_gene: TRBV20-1; abundance: -; CDR3nt: TGCAGTGCTACCCAAATTTACAATGAGCAGTTCTTC; CDR3aa: CSATQIYNEQFF
j_gene: TRBJ2-1; d_gene: TRBD2; v_gene: TRBV20-1; abundance: -; CDR3nt: TGCAGTGGGCTTGGGACTAGCGGTTACAATGAGCAGTTCTTC; CDR3aa: CSGLGTSGYNEQFF
j_gene: TRBJ1-1; d_gene: -; v_gene: TRBV14; abundance: few; CDR3nt: TGTGCCAGCAGCCCCCGAGGGGCCGGCACTGAAGCTTTCTTT; CDR3aa: CASSPRGAGTEAFF
j_gene: TRBJ2-7; d_gene: -; v_gene: TRBV7-2; abundance: -; CDR3nt: TGTGCCAGCAGCTTACAAGGCCAGTACTCCTACGAGCAGTACTTC; CDR3aa: CASSLQGQYSYEQYF
j_gene: TRBJ2-2; d_gene: TRBD2; v_gene: TRBV28; abundance: many; CDR3nt: TGTGCCAGCATGGGTAGCGGGAGCGAGACCGGGGAGCTGTTTTTT; CDR3aa: CASMGSGSETGELFF
j_gene: TRBJ2-3; d_gene: -; v_gene: TRBV12-3/TRBV12-4; abundance: many; CDR3nt: TGTGCCAGCAGCCCTATACTTAATACGCAGTATTTT; CDR3aa: CASSPILNTQYF
j_gene: TRBJ2-3; d_gene: -; v_gene: TRBV4-2; abundance: few; CDR3nt: TGTGCCAGCAGCCAAGAATTATCCCGCACAGATACGCAGTATTTT; CDR3aa: CASSQELSRTDTQYF